The 9 T cell receptor beta chains below come from one sample, sequenced in a study of T-cell reconstitution after alpha-beta-depleted transplantation in children. It was with unique molecular identifiers that the TCRbeta library was prepared. In TCRdb, the PCR reads were re-called with MiXCR into one record per CDR3 protein. This table holds about 580,000 distinct CDR3 sequences, approximately 22% found once. Specimen: PBMCs, mostly from graft donor cells, collected 360 days after TCRalphabeta/CD19-depleted stem cell transplant. Receptor source: a boy under two years old who had a stem cell transplant for acute myeloid leukemia, so the T cells may come from the graft donor.

The rearrangement joins TRBV29-1 to TRBJ2-1, with D maybe TRBD1 (7 bases). V was cut by 6 bases and J by 1 base, with 16 bases left in between. From germline, CDR1 is SQVTM and CDR2 ANQGSEA. The CDR3 is 15 amino acids. Here the CDR3 reads CSVPYQGGSYNEQFF. For the CDR3, the DNA is TGCAGCGTGCCTTATCAGGGGGGTTCCTACAATGAGCAGTTCTTC.

The V and J genes are TRBV5-1 and TRBJ2-7, with D perhaps assigned TRBD1 or TRBD2 (5 bases each). The V gene's germline CDR1 is SGHRS and CDR2 YFSETQ. Trimming cost V 0 bases and J 6 bases, with 10 bases left between them. The CDR3 spans 13 residues. CDR3 protein: CASSLESGTEQYF. Written as DNA, the CDR3 is TGCGCCAGCAGCTTGGAGTCTGGGACCGAGCAGTACTTC. The full variable domain, its missing parts supplied by reference TRBV5-1 and TRBJ2-7, is KAGVTQTPRYLIKTRGQQVTLSCSPISGHRSVSWYQQTPGQGLQFLFEYFSETQRNKGNFPGRFSGRQFSNSRSEMNVSTLELGDSALYLCASSLESGTEQYFGPGTRLTVT.

This chain joins TRBV12-3 or TRBV12-4 and TRBJ2-3; 10 bases fit TRBD1. This CDR3 comprises 16 residues. V lost 4 bases and J lost 4; bases outside the gene matches: 8. CDR3 DNA: TGTGCCAGCAGTTCCACCGGGACAGGGGTGTCAGATACGCAGTATTTT. It specifies CASSSTGTGVSDTQYF.

This clonotype has at least ten counts. The chain combines TRBV5-1 with TRBJ2-5; unclear D gene. This CDR3 has 13 residues. Germline CDR1 and CDR2: SGHRS and YFSETQ. Trimming took 6 bases from V and 3 from J, leaving 12 bases between them. Here the CDR3 DNA reads TGCGCCAGCACCCGGCGCCCAGAAGAGACCCAGTACTTC. Its protein product is CASTRRPEETQYF. Variable domain in full (rest from reference TRBV5-1 and TRBJ2-5): KAGVTQTPRYLIKTRGQQVTLSCSPISGHRSVSWYQQTPGQGLQFLFEYFSETQRNKGNFPGRFSGRQFSNSRSEMNVSTLELGDSALYLCASTRRPEETQYFGPGTRLLVL.

The gene calls are TRBV20-1 and TRBJ2-6, with unresolved D. Trimming removed 1 base from V and 0 bases from J, with 4 bases in between. Germline assignment: CDR1 DFQATT and CDR2 SNEGSKA (reference sequence). The CDR3 spans 14 residues. The CDR3 sequence: CSARVNSGANVLTF. The CDR3 nucleotides are TGCAGTGCTAGAGTAAACTCTGGGGCCAACGTCCTGACTTTC.

This clonotype was seen repeatedly, ten times or more. The chain combines TRBV4-1 with TRBJ2-1, with D possibly TRBD1 on 5 matching bases. This CDR3 contains 17 residues. V was cut by 3 bases and J by 5 bases, with 20 bases left in between. Germline V CDR1 and CDR2: MGHRA, YSYEKL. The CDR3 loop reads CASSQLPTVLDHNEQFF. The CDR3 DNA follows: TGCGCCAGCAGCCAGCTGCCGACAGTCTTAGATCACAATGAGCAGTTCTTC.

V and J are TRBV12-3 or TRBV12-4 and TRBJ1-5; 12 bases match TRBD1. Germline trimming cut 6 bases from V and 8 bases from J; bases unmatched to any gene: 8. The CDR3 totals 15 residues. The chain's CDR3 is CASSRDRGPGEPQHF. CDR3 bases: TGTGCCAGCAGCCGGGACAGGGGGCCCGGAGAGCCCCAGCATTTT.

This clonotype has a handful of counts. The chain joins TRBV15 to TRBJ1-2; 8 bases align to TRBD1. In germline, CDR1 is LNHNV, CDR2 YYDKDF (reference sequence). The trim removed 3 bases at V and 2 bases at J, leaving 2 bases unmatched. The CDR3 spans 14 residues. The CDR3 is CATSRNRGNYGYTF. In DNA form, the CDR3 reads TGTGCCACCAGCAGGAACAGGGGGAACTATGGCTACACCTTC.

The rearrangement links TRBV29-1 to TRBJ2-7; the match to TRBD2 covers 8 bases. The CDR3 length is 11 residues. CDR1 and CDR2 from the germline V gene are SQVTM and ANQGSEA. V gave up 5 bases and J gave up 6 bases; unmatched junction bases: 3. DNA of the CDR3: TGCAGCGTTTCTGCGGGGGGCGAGCAGTACGTC. Its translation: CSVSAGGEQYV.